These 25 T cell receptor beta chains came from one sample sequenced in a study of cytomegalovirus exposure and HLA in healthy donors. Primers for the PCR totalled 60 Vbeta and 13 Jbeta. Only in-frame clones appear in the TCRdb table, and some are missing; sequencing was by immunoSEQ multiplex PCR. This sample's table reports 130,000 or so clones. The sequenced sample was PBMCs. The receptors stem from a middle-aged woman in good health and CMV-seronegative.

The chain couples TRBV5-1 to TRBJ2-3, with D possibly matching TRBD1 (6 bases). The CDR3 contains 14 residues. Germline loops: CDR1 SGHRS, CDR2 YFSETQ. Between the trimmed V and J ends, which lost 4 bases and 7 bases, there was a span of 16 bases. The CDR3 DNA reads TGCGCCAGCAGCACGGGACAACCCCCAAATACGCAGTATTTT. Its protein is CASSTGQPPNTQYF.

J is TRBJ2-1 and V is TRBV19, with D maybe TRBD2 (5 bases). In germline, CDR1 is LNHDA, CDR2 SQIVND (reference sequence). The CDR3 spans 15 residues. V was cut by 5 bases and J by 0 bases, with 11 bases left in between. The CDR3: CASSAPGISYNEQFF. The CDR3 region has the DNA TGTGCCAGTAGTGCCCCGGGGATCTCCTACAATGAGCAGTTCTTC.

J is TRBJ1-1 and V is TRBV28; no clear D gene. Germline V gene data show CDR1 as MDHEN and CDR2 as SYDVKM. This CDR3 has 15 amino acids. The V end was cut by 3 bases, the J end by 0 bases, with 11 bases between. The CDR3 is CASSFRIIMNTEAFF. CDR3 nucleotides: TGTGCCAGCAGTTTTAGAATAATTATGAACACTGAAGCTTTCTTT.

The rearrangement uses TRBV25-1 and TRBJ2-2, with D possibly being TRBD1 (5 bases). This CDR3 is 16 amino acids long. V lost 2 bases, J lost 0 bases, and 10 bases lay in between. In germline, CDR1 is MGHDK, CDR2 SYGVNS. This CDR3 reads CASSERGHTNTGELFF. In DNA, the CDR3 is TGTGCCAGCAGTGAAAGAGGACACACGAACACCGGGGAGCTGTTTTTT.

The chain recombines TRBV6-6 with TRBJ2-5, with 8 bases aligning to TRBD1. Per germline, CDR1 MNHNY and CDR2 SVGAGI (reference sequence). The V and J ends lost 9 bases and 3 bases, in that order; junction bases with no gene match: 6. The CDR3 is made up of 13 amino acids. CDR3: CARDRDQEETQYF. CDR3 DNA sequence: TGTGCCAGGGACAGGGACCAAGAAGAGACCCAGTACTTC.

The chain carries TRBV19 and TRBJ1-4; the match to TRBD1 covers 8 bases. The CDR3 runs 15 residues. Germline loops: CDR1 LNHDA, CDR2 SQIVND (reference sequence). Unmatched junction bases numbered 7, after V lost 6 bases and J lost 4 bases. The CDR3 here is CASRSTGARNEKLFF. CDR3 coding DNA: TGTGCCAGTAGGTCGACAGGGGCCCGTAATGAAAAACTGTTTTTT.

This rearrangement joins TRBV7-8 to TRBJ2-7; D perhaps matches TRBD2 (6 bases). Germline CDR1 SGHVS, CDR2 FQNEAQ. The length of the CDR3 is 14 residues. V dropped 0 bases and J dropped 5 bases, with 11 bases sitting between them. This chain's CDR3 is CASSLAGGLHEQYV. The CDR3 DNA follows: TGTGCCAGCAGCTTAGCGGGGGGTTTGCACGAGCAGTACGTC.

The chain is built from TRBV15 and TRBJ1-2, with D possibly TRBD1 on 6 matching bases. This CDR3 has 13 residues. V lost 5 bases and J lost 2, with 9 bases in between. Per the germline V gene, CDR1 is LNHNV and CDR2 is YYDKDF (reference sequence). This CDR3 is CATSPDRNYGYTF. The CDR3 nucleotides read TGTGCCACCAGCCCGGACAGAAACTATGGCTACACCTTC.

The V and J genes are TRBV4-3 and TRBJ1-6, with no clear D. This CDR3 is built from 15 residues. Germline CDR1 reads LGHNA; CDR2 reads YSLEER. V was pared by 5 bases and J by 6 bases, with 14 bases between. CDR3 protein: CASSDAGYSNSPLHF. CDR3 DNA: TGCGCCAGCAGCGATGCGGGATATAGTAATTCACCCCTCCACTTT.

This chain links TRBV7-9 with TRBJ2-1; D is perhaps TRBD2 (7 bases). Trimming cost V 5 bases and J 7 bases, with 18 bases left between them. CDR3 length: 15 amino acids. The germline V gene has CDR1 SEHNR and CDR2 FQNEAQ (reference sequence). The CDR3 sequence: CASSRMGGGLNEQFF. The CDR3 nucleotides read TGTGCCAGCAGCCGTATGGGGGGGGGCCTAAATGAGCAGTTCTTC.

In regard to this clone: Different DNA sequences within this sample yield the same CDR3. The chain carries TRBV5-1 and TRBJ2-2; no clear D gene. V was clipped by 6 bases and J by 3 bases, with 3 bases between them. The CDR3 covers 11 residues. Germline CDR1 SGHRS, CDR2 YFSETQ. CDR3 in DNA: TGCGCCAGCACGTACACCGGGGAGCTGTTTTTT. This sequence encodes CASTYTGELFF.

CDR3 sequence reads: CASSLAFLLAGQFF. The CDR3 DNA is TGTGCCAGCAGCTTAGCGTTCTTACTAGCGGGGCAGTTCTTC. The rearrangement links TRBV7-2 to TRBJ2-1, with 9 bases identical to TRBD2. The length of the CDR3 is 14 residues. J was trimmed by 12 bases and V by 0 bases; bases with no gene match: 6. Germline assignment: CDR1 SGHTA and CDR2 FQGNSA.

V is TRBV6-5 and J is TRBJ1-1; 8 bases align to TRBD1. The CDR3 loop spans 13 amino acids. V lost 6 bases to trimming and J lost 7 bases; unmatched junction nucleotides: 7. In germline, CDR1 is MNHEY, CDR2 SVGAGI. The CDR3 is CASSGQGGSEAFF. The CDR3 DNA reads TGTGCCAGCAGCGGACAGGGAGGGAGTGAAGCTTTCTTT.

The chain has TRBV10-3 and TRBJ2-7; 8 bases map to TRBD1. The CDR3 has 16 amino acids. The germline CDR1 and CDR2 sequences are ENHRY and SYGVKD. V lost 0 bases and J lost 0; bases outside the gene matches: 4. The CDR3 reads CAISESGQVSSYEQYF. The DNA for the CDR3 is TGTGCCATCAGTGAGTCGGGACAGGTCAGCTCCTACGAGCAGTACTTC.

The chain couples TRBV27 to TRBJ1-3, with 10 bases aligning to TRBD1. This CDR3 has 15 amino acids. The ends lost 5 bases at V and 0 bases at J; junction bases unmatched: 1. Germline V gene data show CDR1 as MNHEY and CDR2 as SMNVEV (reference sequence). The CDR3 loop reads CASSRTGGSGNTIYF. The CDR3 DNA follows: TGTGCCAGCAGTCGGACAGGGGGCTCTGGAAACACCATATATTTT.

V usage is TRBV27 and J usage is TRBJ1-1; D ambiguous. The CDR3 is 11 residues long. The germline V gene has CDR1 MNHEY and CDR2 SMNVEV (reference sequence). The V end lost 8 bases, the J end lost 1 base, and 5 bases lay between the germline ends. The CDR3 DNA reads TGTGCCAGCGTCAGGAACACTGAAGCTTTCTTT. Encoded protein: CASVRNTEAFF.

The V gene is TRBV6-4, the J gene TRBJ2-1; D is undetermined. This CDR3 is 13 amino acids long. The germline V gene has CDR1 MRHNA and CDR2 SNTAGT. Deletions cut 6 bases from V and 9 bases from J, with 15 bases between. CDR3: CASSGSPLGEQFF. CDR3 DNA: TGTGCCAGCAGCGGGTCTCCACTCGGTGAGCAGTTCTTC.

CDR3 coding DNA: TGTGCCAGCAGTGGAGACACAGGGGCAGGGGTTGAAAAACTGTTTTTT. It is translated as CASSGDTGAGVEKLFF. The chain has TRBV6-6 and TRBJ1-4; TRBD1 matches at 7 bases. CDR3 length equals 16 residues. V was clipped by 5 bases and J by 7 bases; unmatched bases: 13. Per germline, CDR1 MNHNY and CDR2 SVGAGI (reference sequence).

This rearrangement joins TRBV10-3 to TRBJ2-1; TRBD1 aligns across 7 bases. Per germline, CDR1 ENHRY and CDR2 SYGVKD. The length of the CDR3 is 13 residues. J lost 0 bases, V lost 9 bases, and 2 bases had no gene match. The CDR3 sequence: CAIGGHSYNEQFF. In nucleotides, the CDR3 is TGTGCCATAGGGGGCCACTCCTACAATGAGCAGTTCTTC.

This chain connects TRBV6-4 to TRBJ1-1, with a tentative D call TRBD1 (6 bases). The V end was cut by 6 bases, the J end by 0 bases, with 11 bases between. From germline, CDR1 is MRHNA and CDR2 SNTAGT. CDR3 size: 14 residues. CDR3 protein: CASRDSLMNTEAFF. The CDR3 DNA is TGTGCCAGCAGGGACAGCCTCATGAACACTGAAGCTTTCTTT.

The V gene is TRBV28, the J gene TRBJ1-5; TRBD1 aligns across 7 bases. V lost 7 bases and J lost 3; bases outside the gene matches: 15. The CDR3 spans 17 residues. Germline lookup yields CDR1 MDHEN and CDR2 SYDVKM. This CDR3 is CASIAPRGLRDNQPQHF. The CDR3 DNA follows: TGTGCCAGCATCGCTCCTAGGGGGCTACGAGACAATCAGCCCCAGCATTTT.

The chain uses TRBV10-3 and TRBJ2-3; 7 positions agree with TRBD1. Germline CDR1 and CDR2: ENHRY and SYGVKD. The ends lost 10 bases at V and 2 bases at J; junction bases unmatched: 3. This CDR3 region has 12 residues. CDR3 amino acids: CATGQDTDTQYF. The CDR3 DNA reads TGTGCCACCGGACAGGACACAGATACGCAGTATTTT.

The chain recombines TRBV6-5 with TRBJ2-5, with D perhaps TRBD2 (7 bases). CDR1 is MNHEY and CDR2 is SVGAGI in the germline V gene. The length of the CDR3 is 15 residues. With 5 bases removed from V and 2 bases from J, the gap between germline ends came to 15 bases. The CDR3 region is CASSTGGGGQETQYF. CDR3 DNA: TGTGCCAGCAGTACCGGGGGCGGGGGACAAGAGACCCAGTACTTC.

The chain uses TRBV19 and TRBJ2-5; tentative D call: TRBD2 (5 bases). Deletions cut 6 bases from V and 2 bases from J, with 10 bases between. The CDR3 runs to 13 residues. Germline CDR1 reads LNHDA; CDR2 reads SQIVND (reference sequence). DNA for the CDR3: TGTGCCAGTAGATCCAGCGGACAAGAGACCCAGTACTTC. Amino acids: CASRSSGQETQYF.

This chain connects TRBV6-1 to TRBJ1-6; possibly TRBD1 for D (6 bases). CDR3 size: 15 residues. V was pared by 6 bases and J by 6 bases, with 15 bases between. Germline CDR1 reads MNHNS; CDR2 reads SASEGT. CDR3 bases: TGTGCCAGCAGGAATACCGGGACACTTAATTCACCCCTCCACTTT. Translating gives CASRNTGTLNSPLHF.